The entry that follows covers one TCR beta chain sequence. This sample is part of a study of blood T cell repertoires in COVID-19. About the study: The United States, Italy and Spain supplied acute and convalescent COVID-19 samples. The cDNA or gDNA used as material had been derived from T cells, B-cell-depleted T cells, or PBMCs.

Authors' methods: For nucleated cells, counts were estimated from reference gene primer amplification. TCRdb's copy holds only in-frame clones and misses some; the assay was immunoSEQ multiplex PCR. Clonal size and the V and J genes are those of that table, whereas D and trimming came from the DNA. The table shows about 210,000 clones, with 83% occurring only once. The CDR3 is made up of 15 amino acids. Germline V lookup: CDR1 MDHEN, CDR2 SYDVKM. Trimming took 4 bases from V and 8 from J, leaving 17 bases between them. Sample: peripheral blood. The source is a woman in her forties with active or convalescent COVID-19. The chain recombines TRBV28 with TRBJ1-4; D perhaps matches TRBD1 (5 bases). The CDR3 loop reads CASSWGEVWGEKLFF. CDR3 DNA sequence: TGTGCCAGCAGTTGGGGTGAGGTATGGGGCGAAAAACTGTTTTTT.